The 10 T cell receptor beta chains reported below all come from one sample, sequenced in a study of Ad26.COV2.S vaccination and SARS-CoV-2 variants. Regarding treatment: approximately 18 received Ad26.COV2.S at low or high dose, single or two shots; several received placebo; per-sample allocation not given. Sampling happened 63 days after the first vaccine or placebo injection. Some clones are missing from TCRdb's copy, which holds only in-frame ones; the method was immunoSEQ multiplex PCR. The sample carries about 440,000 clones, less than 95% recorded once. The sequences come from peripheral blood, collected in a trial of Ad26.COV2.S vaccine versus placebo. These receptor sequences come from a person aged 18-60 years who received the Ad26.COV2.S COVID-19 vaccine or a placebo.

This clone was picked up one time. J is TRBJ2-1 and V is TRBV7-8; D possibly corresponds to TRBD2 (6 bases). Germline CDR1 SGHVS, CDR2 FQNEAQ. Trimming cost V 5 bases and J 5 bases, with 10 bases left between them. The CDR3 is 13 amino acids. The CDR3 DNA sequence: TGTGCCAGCAGCCGGGGACTTGACAATGAGCAGTTCTTC. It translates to CASSRGLDNEQFF.

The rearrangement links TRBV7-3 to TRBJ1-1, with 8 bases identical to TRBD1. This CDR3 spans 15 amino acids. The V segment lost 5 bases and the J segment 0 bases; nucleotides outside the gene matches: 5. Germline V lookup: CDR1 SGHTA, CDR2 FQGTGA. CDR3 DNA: TGTGCCAGCAGCCCGGGGACAGGAATGAACACTGAAGCTTTCTTT. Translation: CASSPGTGMNTEAFF.

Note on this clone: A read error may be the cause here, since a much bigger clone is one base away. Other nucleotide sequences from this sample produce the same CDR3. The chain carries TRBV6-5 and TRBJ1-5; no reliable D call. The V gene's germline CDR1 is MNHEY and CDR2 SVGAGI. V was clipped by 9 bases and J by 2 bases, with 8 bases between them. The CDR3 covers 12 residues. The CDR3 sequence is CASRVGNQPQHF. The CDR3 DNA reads TGTGCCAGTAGGGTTGGCAATCAGCCCCAGCATTTT.

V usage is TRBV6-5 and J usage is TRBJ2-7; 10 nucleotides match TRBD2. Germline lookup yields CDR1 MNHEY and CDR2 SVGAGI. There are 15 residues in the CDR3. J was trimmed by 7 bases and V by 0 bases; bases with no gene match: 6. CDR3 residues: CASSYSALAGAEQYF. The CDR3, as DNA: TGTGCCAGCAGTTACTCGGCCCTAGCGGGAGCTGAGCAGTACTTC.

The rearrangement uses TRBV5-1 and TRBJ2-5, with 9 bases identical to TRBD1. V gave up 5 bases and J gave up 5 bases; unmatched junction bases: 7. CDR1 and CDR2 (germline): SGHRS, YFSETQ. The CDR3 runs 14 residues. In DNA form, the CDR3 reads TGCGCCAGCAGATCCACAGGGGGCGCGGAGACCCAGTACTTC. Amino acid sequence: CASRSTGGAETQYF.

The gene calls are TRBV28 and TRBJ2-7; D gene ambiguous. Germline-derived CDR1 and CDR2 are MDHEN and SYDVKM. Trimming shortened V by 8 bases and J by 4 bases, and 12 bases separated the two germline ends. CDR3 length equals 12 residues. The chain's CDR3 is CASRDLGYEQYF. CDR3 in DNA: TGTGCCAGCCGTGACCTAGGGTACGAGCAGTACTTC.

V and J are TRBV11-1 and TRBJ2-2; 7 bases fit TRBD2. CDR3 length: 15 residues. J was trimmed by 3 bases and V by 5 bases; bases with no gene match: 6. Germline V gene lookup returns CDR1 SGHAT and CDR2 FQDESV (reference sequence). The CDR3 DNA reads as TGTGCCAGCAGCGGCCGGACTAGGGACACCGGGGAGCTGTTTTTT. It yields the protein CASSGRTRDTGELFF.

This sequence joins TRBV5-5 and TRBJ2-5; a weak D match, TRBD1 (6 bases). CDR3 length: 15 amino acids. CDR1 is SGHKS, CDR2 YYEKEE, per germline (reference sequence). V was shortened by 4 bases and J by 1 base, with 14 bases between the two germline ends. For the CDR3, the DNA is TGTGCCAGCAGCACCCGGACAGTGACCCAAGAGACCCAGTACTTC. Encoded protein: CASSTRTVTQETQYF.

The CDR3 bases are TGTGCCAGCAGCGATGGACAGTTAAATGAGCAGTTCTTC. This translates into CASSDGQLNEQFF. V usage is TRBV6-2 or TRBV6-3 and J usage is TRBJ2-1; possibly TRBD1 for D (6 bases). The germline CDR1 and CDR2 sequences are MNHEY and SVGEGT. This CDR3 region has 13 residues. Between the trimmed V and J ends, which lost 6 bases and 7 bases, there was a span of 13 bases.

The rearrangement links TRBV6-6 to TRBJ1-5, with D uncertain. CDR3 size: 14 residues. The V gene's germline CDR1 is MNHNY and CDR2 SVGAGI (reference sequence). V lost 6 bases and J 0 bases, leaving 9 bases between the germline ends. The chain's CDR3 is CASSPRGSNQPQHF. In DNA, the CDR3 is TGTGCCAGCAGCCCCCGTGGTAGCAATCAGCCCCAGCATTTT.